Below are 12 T cell receptor beta chains sequenced from a single sample in a study of control samples from healthy donors and cancer patients. Generated by immunoSEQ multiplex PCR, the TCRdb table keeps only in-frame clones and is missing some. The sample carries about 160,000 clones, 80% to 95% recorded once. Source material: blood. The receptor source for this set is a young man in good health.

This clone came up once. The chain carries TRBV7-9 and TRBJ2-7; 10 bases match TRBD2. Trimming at V came to 5 bases and at J to 6 bases, leaving 7 bases not matched to a gene. The CDR3 is 14 amino acids. The germline V gene encodes CDR1 SEHNR and CDR2 FQNEAQ (reference sequence). The CDR3 is CASSPGTSVSEQYF. The CDR3 DNA sequence: TGTGCCAGCAGCCCTGGGACTAGCGTCTCCGAGCAGTACTTC.

V gene TRBV19 combines with J gene TRBJ1-4; tentatively, D is TRBD1 (5 bases). The CDR3 runs to 15 residues. The germline CDR1 and CDR2 sequences are LNHDA and SQIVND (reference sequence). V was cut by 6 bases and J by 3 bases, with 14 bases left in between. The DNA of the CDR3 is TGTGCCAGTAGGGTTCGGGGCACGGCTAATGAAAAACTGTTTTTT. Residues: CASRVRGTANEKLFF.

As for this clone: Distinct nucleotide sequences in the sample also encode this CDR3. The J gene is TRBJ1-5, the V gene TRBV27; D remains unclear. The CDR3 runs 12 residues. The germline V gene has CDR1 MNHEY and CDR2 SMNVEV (reference sequence). V lost 3 bases and J lost 4, with 4 bases in between. CDR3 DNA sequence: TGTGCCAGCAGTTTTTCGAATCAGCCCCAGCATTTT. This codes for CASSFSNQPQHF.

The V and J genes are TRBV15 and TRBJ1-2; D remains unclear. The ends were cut back, 1 base at V and 7 bases at J, with 22 bases in the middle. CDR3 length: 17 residues. CDR1 and CDR2 from the germline V gene are LNHNV and YYDKDF (reference sequence). The CDR3 loop reads CATSRGYGYEQSGGYTF. The CDR3 region has the DNA TGTGCCACCAGCAGAGGTTACGGCTATGAGCAATCTGGTGGCTACACCTTC.

This sequence joins TRBV5-4 and TRBJ2-3; D is possibly TRBD1 (5 bases). V shed 4 bases and J shed 4 bases, with 16 bases lying between them. CDR1 is SGHNT, CDR2 YYREEE, per germline (reference sequence). This CDR3 region has 15 residues. In DNA form, the CDR3 reads TGTGCCAGCAGCCTTCTGGGGCAGGGTCCAGATACGCAGTATTTT. Translation: CASSLLGQGPDTQYF.

The gene calls are TRBV20-1 and TRBJ2-7; D is undetermined. Looked up from germline, CDR1 is DFQATT and CDR2 is SNEGSKA (reference sequence). This CDR3 is built from 10 residues. Trimming pared 7 bases from V and 3 bases from J, leaving 7 bases between. As DNA, the CDR3 is TGCAGTGGAACGGACTACGAGCAGTACTTC. Its protein is CSGTDYEQYF.

The chain carries TRBV7-9 and TRBJ2-2, with TRBD1 matching 9 bases. Per germline, CDR1 SEHNR and CDR2 FQNEAQ (reference sequence). V was pared by 5 bases and J by 1 base, with 5 bases of the junction left unmatched. The CDR3 covers 16 residues. The CDR3 reads CASSNRDRVNTGELFF. CDR3 nucleotide sequence: TGTGCCAGCAGCAACCGGGACAGGGTGAACACCGGGGAGCTGTTTTTT.

This clone has only one observation. The chain uses TRBV7-6 and TRBJ1-3; D not resolved. Germline values: CDR1 SGHVS, CDR2 FNYEAQ. The CDR3 sequence is 15 residues long. The germline V and J ends were trimmed by 1 base and 4 bases, with 11 bases remaining between them. As DNA, the CDR3 is TGTGCCAGCAGCTTAGTCGCAGAGGTCGGAAACACCATATATTTT. Protein: CASSLVAEVGNTIYF.

The chain joins TRBV7-2 to TRBJ1-3; D not certain. Germline V gene data show CDR1 as SGHTA and CDR2 as FQGNSA. The CDR3 contains 15 residues. Trimming pared 5 bases from V and 0 bases from J, leaving 11 bases between. The CDR3 sequence: CASSPGVYSGNTIYF. In DNA form, the CDR3 reads TGTGCCAGCAGCCCAGGAGTGTACTCTGGAAACACCATATATTTT.

The V call is TRBV19, the J call TRBJ2-7; D unclear. V lost 2 bases, J lost 6 bases, and 8 bases lay in between. The V gene's germline CDR1 is LNHDA and CDR2 SQIVND (reference sequence). CDR3 length: 12 amino acids. The CDR3 is CASSISFSEQYF. The CDR3 nucleotides read TGTGCCAGTAGTATATCATTTTCCGAGCAGTACTTC. Combining the CDR3 with reference TRBV19 and TRBJ2-7 gives the whole variable domain DGGITQSPKYLFRKEGQNVTLSCEQNLNHDAMYWYRQDPGQGLRLIYYSQIVNDFQKGDIAEGYSVSREKKESFPLTVTSAQKNPTAFYLCASSISFSEQYFGPGTRLTVT.

This clone was found once. The rearrangement joins TRBV12-5 to TRBJ1-5, with D possibly matching TRBD1 (5 bases). V gave up 8 bases and J gave up 7 bases, with 18 bases separating them. Per germline, CDR1 LGHNT and CDR2 FRNRAP. The CDR3 contains 14 residues. The CDR3 spells CASSSNSWDQPQHF. In DNA form, the CDR3 reads TGTGCTAGTAGCTCCAACTCCTGGGACCAGCCCCAGCATTTT.

The chain uses TRBV7-2 and TRBJ2-1; 7 nucleotides align to TRBD2. V lost 2 bases, J lost 3 bases, and 7 bases stayed unmatched. Germline V CDR1 and CDR2: SGHTA, FQGNSA. The CDR3 runs to 16 residues. The CDR3 region is CASSLSFRGGYNEQFF. CDR3 sequence (DNA): TGTGCCAGCAGCTTATCCTTCCGCGGGGGCTACAATGAGCAGTTCTTC.